The rows below give T cell receptor beta chains drawn from one sample of a study of T cell responses to AZD1222 COVID-19 vaccine. Assay used: immunoSEQ multiplex PCR; TCRdb lists only in-frame clones, some missing. Among 100,000 or so clones listed, 70% to 90% were seen once. This material consisted of peripheral blood, taken on day 0 of MenACWY control vaccination. The receptors were sampled from an adult in good health. CDR3s include the opening cysteine and the closing phenylalanine or tryptophan.

TRBJ2-7 12 TRBV7-9 CASSRNLYEQYF
TRBJ2-2 12 TRBV29-1 CSVVENTGELFF
TRBJ2-1 14 TRBV19 CASSPTGTYNEQFF
TRBJ2-7 13 TRBV24-1 CATSAPDRDEQYF
TRBJ2-7 14 TRBV28 CASIRDRPSYEQYF
TRBJ1-2 12 TRBV19 CASSISGSGYTF
TRBJ1-1 16 TRBV2 CASSQRGGRASTEAFF
TRBJ2-7 15 TRBV27 CASSLSPGLSYEQYF
TRBJ1-2 11 TRBV29-1 CSVVAGYGYTF
TRBJ2-5 15 TRBV4-3 CASSQDGRWGETQYF
TRBJ2-3 17 TRBV2 CASSAGAQFLNRDTQYF
TRBJ2-1 15 TRBV20-1 CSASSGPRVYNEQFF
TRBJ2-1 19 TRBV10-2 CASSGRGLRVAETYNEQFF
TRBJ2-7 16 TRBV7-8 CASSFGAGGFSYEQYF
TRBJ2-5 16 TRBV9 CASSVGRTSGRETQYF
TRBJ2-7 18 TRBV3-1/TRBV3-2 CASSQSFMRASLTYEQYF
TRBJ2-1 15 TRBV7-2 CASSLDRQVYNEQFF
TRBJ1-2 13 TRBV19 CASRSQGDYGYTF
TRBJ2-1 15 TRBV9 CASSQGLAAYNEQFF
TRBJ1-5 14 TRBV29-1 CSVADRERNQPQHF
TRBJ2-1 17 TRBV6-7 CASSYFRGRLVRGEQFF
TRBJ2-2 16 TRBV11-3 CASSTGQGTNTGELFF
TRBJ2-1 13 TRBV3-1/TRBV3-2 CASSVGVYNEQFF
TRBJ1-6 14 TRBV7-9 CASSTGAFNSPLHF
TRBJ2-7 14 TRBV2 CASMGGGFPYEQYF
TRBJ2-7 15 TRBV20-1 CSASSLQEHSYEQYF
TRBJ2-7 15 TRBV13 CASRQQGPALYEQYF
TRBJ2-7 15 TRBV5-1 CASSFSTSAGAEQYF
TRBJ1-1 14 TRBV19 CASRGTGVNTEAFF